The 17 T cell receptor beta chains given below trace back to one sample, sequenced in a study of Ad26.COV2.S vaccination and SARS-CoV-2 variants. Only in-frame clones appear in the TCRdb table, and some are missing; sequencing was by immunoSEQ multiplex PCR. The data show around 320,000 clones, around 86% seen once. As to treatment: 15 to 20 received Ad26.COV2.S at low or high dose, single or two shots; five or six received placebo; per-sample allocation not given. All samples were drawn on day 63, counting from the first vaccine or placebo injection. The sample here was peripheral blood, taken in a trial of Ad26.COV2.S vaccine versus placebo. The receptors were gathered from a person between 18 and 65 years old who received the Ad26.COV2.S COVID-19 vaccine or a placebo.

CDR3 residues: CASSTNPVIVNTEAFF. The CDR3 coding sequence is TGTGCCAGCAGCACAAACCCAGTAATAGTGAACACTGAAGCTTTCTTT. The chain combines TRBV5-8 with TRBJ1-1; D ambiguous. CDR1 is SGHTS and CDR2 is YDEGEE in the germline V gene. The CDR3 is 16 residues long. Trimming took off 4 bases at V and 0 bases at J, with 16 bases between the two ends.

The chain uses TRBV27 and TRBJ2-7; tentatively, D is TRBD1 or TRBD2 (6 bases each). The germline CDR1 and CDR2 sequences are MNHEY and SMNVEV (reference sequence). This CDR3 contains 14 residues. The ends were cut back, 4 bases at V and 4 bases at J, with 14 bases in the middle. The CDR3 loop is CASSWGATSYEQYF. As DNA, the CDR3 is TGTGCCAGCAGTTGGGGGGCTACGAGTTACGAGCAGTACTTC.

DNA of the CDR3: TGTGCCAGCAGCTTAACGAGTCCAGGCCCGAACACTGAAGCTTTCTTT. Translation gives CASSLTSPGPNTEAFF. The chain recombines TRBV7-3 with TRBJ1-1; D is unresolved. The CDR3 sequence is 16 residues long. Trimming cost V 0 bases and J 1 base, with 12 bases left between them. The germline gives CDR1 SGHTA, CDR2 FQGTGA. The variable domain in full, completed from reference TRBV7-3 and TRBJ1-1, reads GAGVSQTPSNKVTEKGKYVELRCDPISGHTALYWYRQSLGQGPEFLIYFQGTGAADDSGLPNDRFFAVRPEGSVSTLKIQRTERGDSAVYLCASSLTSPGPNTEAFFGQGTRLTVV.

This clone has only a few counts. V and J are TRBV6-4 and TRBJ1-2; 9 bases are a match to TRBD1. Trimming at V came to 2 bases and at J to 10 bases, leaving 2 bases not matched to a gene. The CDR3 length is 12 residues. Germline V lookup: CDR1 MRHNA, CDR2 SNTAGT. The CDR3 protein is CASSDRDRVYTF. The CDR3 coding sequence is TGTGCCAGCAGTGACCGGGACAGGGTCTACACCTTC.

V and J are TRBV5-6 and TRBJ2-3; unclear D gene. CDR3 size: 14 residues. Germline values: CDR1 SGHDT, CDR2 YYEEEE. V gave up 0 bases and J gave up 1 base, with 6 bases separating them. CDR3 DNA sequence: TGTGCCAGCAGCTTGGTGGTTGGCACAGATACGCAGTATTTT. It translates to CASSLVVGTDTQYF.

The V call is TRBV4-1, the J call TRBJ1-1; D is unclear. CDR3 size: 13 residues. The germline V and J ends were trimmed by 1 base and 5 bases, with 8 bases remaining between them. Per germline, CDR1 MGHRA and CDR2 YSYEKL. The CDR3 region has the DNA TGCGCCAGCAGCCAAGGAGCCGGTACTGAAGCTTTCTTT. It encodes CASSQGAGTEAFF.

The chain is built from TRBV2 and TRBJ1-5; D unclear. The CDR3 covers 15 residues. Germline V lookup: CDR1 SNHLY, CDR2 FYNNEI. V shed 4 bases and J shed 7 bases, with 17 bases lying between them. This CDR3 is CASSVDGASGQPQHF. CDR3 in DNA: TGTGCCAGCAGTGTAGACGGAGCCTCCGGGCAGCCCCAGCATTTT.

This rearrangement joins TRBV7-8 to TRBJ1-2; TRBD1 matches 8 bases. The J segment lost 2 bases and the V segment lost 5 bases, leaving 4 bases of the junction unmatched. The CDR3 has 14 amino acids. CDR1 is SGHVS and CDR2 is FQNEAQ in the germline V gene. Here the CDR3 DNA reads TGTGCCAGCAGCCCCCGGACAGGGAACTATGGCTACACCTTC. This encodes CASSPRTGNYGYTF.

The CDR3 is CASRIPGQKYNEQFF. CDR3 DNA sequence: TGTGCCAGCCGAATTCCAGGACAGAAATACAATGAGCAGTTCTTC. This chain connects TRBV6-5 to TRBJ2-1; a possible D gene is TRBD1 (6 bases). Germline CDR1 reads MNHEY; CDR2 reads SVGAGI. Trimming left V 8 bases short and J 4 bases short, with 18 bases between. The CDR3 sequence is 15 residues long.

This sequence joins TRBV7-2 and TRBJ1-4; the D gene is possibly TRBD1 (5 bases). CDR3 size: 15 residues. CDR1 is SGHTA, CDR2 FQGNSA, per germline. V was cut by 7 bases and J by 4 bases, with 16 bases left in between. CDR3 sequence (DNA): TGTGCCAGCACCCACGGAGGTGGGGGTAATGAAAAACTGTTTTTT. Translated: CASTHGGGGNEKLFF.

The V gene is TRBV6-5, the J gene TRBJ1-2; D is perhaps TRBD1 (5 bases). The V end lost 6 bases, the J end lost 0 bases, and 14 bases lay between the germline ends. This CDR3 is built from 15 residues. The germline gives CDR1 MNHEY, CDR2 SVGAGI. CDR3 DNA: TGTGCCAGCAGCTCGCGGGGGGGGGCTAACTATGGCTACACCTTC. Protein product: CASSSRGGANYGYTF.

The chain couples TRBV12-3 or TRBV12-4 to TRBJ2-5; no definite D call. The CDR3 has 12 residues. Trimming removed 3 bases from V and 4 bases from J, with 6 bases in between. The CDR3 nucleotides read TGTGCCAGCAGTTTGACGAGAGAGACCCAGTACTTC. This sequence encodes CASSLTRETQYF.

The gene calls are TRBV27 and TRBJ2-7; D not resolved. Germline V gene lookup returns CDR1 MNHEY and CDR2 SMNVEV (reference sequence). CDR3 length: 13 amino acids. Trimming stripped 2 bases from V and 2 bases from J, with 7 bases between. In DNA, the CDR3 is TGTGCCAGCAGTTTACAGACGACCTACGAGCAGTACTTC. As protein: CASSLQTTYEQYF.

The chain uses TRBV10-3 and TRBJ2-7, with 9 nucleotides matching TRBD1. Germline lookup yields CDR1 ENHRY and CDR2 SYGVKD. This CDR3 comprises 16 residues. V gave up 0 bases and J gave up 5 bases; unmatched junction bases: 8. CDR3 nucleotide sequence: TGTGCCATCAGTGAGTCTCCTTTCGGACAGGGGAACGAGCAGTACTTC. Its protein is CAISESPFGQGNEQYF.

The rearrangement joins TRBV5-5 to TRBJ2-5; D possibly corresponds to TRBD1 (6 bases). Germline lookup yields CDR1 SGHKS and CDR2 YYEKEE (reference sequence). Trimming removed 0 bases at V and 5 bases at J, with 11 bases between. CDR3 length equals 14 residues. Here the CDR3 DNA reads TGTGCCAGCAGCTTGGAGGGGGTATCGGAGACCCAGTACTTC. Translation: CASSLEGVSETQYF.

In nucleotides, the CDR3 is TGTGCCTGGAGGACTGCCGTGGGCCATGGCTACACCTTC. It specifies CAWRTAVGHGYTF. This chain uses TRBV30 with TRBJ1-2; D not certain. The CDR3 spans 13 residues. Germline CDR1 and CDR2: GTSNPN and SVGIG (reference sequence). Trimming pared 3 bases from V and 6 bases from J, leaving 14 bases between.

This sequence joins TRBV24-1 and TRBJ2-2, with D perhaps TRBD1 or TRBD2 (5 bases each). CDR3 size: 13 residues. Trimming pared 7 bases from V and 6 bases from J, leaving 11 bases between. Germline CDR1 and CDR2: KGHDR and SFDVKD. The CDR3 region has the DNA TGTGCCACCAGGAGGGGTAGCGCCGGGGAGCTGTTTTTT. It codes for CATRRGSAGELFF.